These 30 T cell receptor beta chains originate from one sample sequenced in a study of identical twins (dated by TCRdb to the mid-2010s). To prepare the library, 5' RACE was applied. Data came from an Illumina HiSeq 2000. In TCRdb, the public reads were trimmed at Q25 with fastp and aligned with MiXCR, with productive beta chains retained. Each CDR3 protein gets just one entry, which takes the most common genes and DNA from the rows behind it. Recorded for this sample are around 670,000 distinct CDR3 sequences; around 5.7% of them occurred a single time. The ten largest account for 1.5% to 2% of the sample. Sequencing input: naive T cells sorted from blood. The sample's cell subset or site label, decoded: cells isolated with a human naive T-cell isolation kit. These TCRs come from a man between 18 and 35 years old in good health.

This clonotype was found many times. The chain carries TRBV5-1 and TRBJ2-2, with 7 bases fitting TRBD1. CDR1 is SGHRS, CDR2 YFSETQ, per germline. The CDR3 consists of 14 residues. Germline trimming cut 7 bases from V and 1 base from J; bases unmatched to any gene: 4. The CDR3 coding sequence is TGCGCCAGCGACAGGGCGTTGAACACCGGGGAGCTGTTTTTT. It translates to CASDRALNTGELFF.

This clonotype was seen ten or more times. The chain employs TRBV15 and TRBJ2-3; D gene unclear. Trimming pared 1 base from V and 6 bases from J, leaving 2 bases between. The CDR3 loop spans 11 amino acids. Germline CDR1 LNHNV, CDR2 YYDKDF (reference sequence). CDR3 amino acids: CATSRADTQYF. For the CDR3, the DNA is TGTGCCACCAGCAGAGCCGATACGCAGTATTTT.

This clonotype has ten or more counts. The rearrangement uses TRBV12-3 or TRBV12-4 and TRBJ1-1; no clear D. V shed 3 bases and J shed 0 bases, with 8 bases lying between them. CDR3 length: 14 residues. CDR3 amino acids: CASSLSPLNTEAFF. The CDR3 DNA reads as TGTGCCAGCAGTTTGTCCCCACTGAACACTGAAGCTTTCTTT.

This clonotype was seen at least ten times. J is TRBJ2-5 and V is TRBV6-1; 9 nucleotides match TRBD1. This CDR3 comprises 15 residues. Per the germline V gene, CDR1 is MNHNS and CDR2 is SASEGT. The trim removed 5 bases at V and 4 bases at J, leaving 8 bases unmatched. The CDR3 loop is CASSRTGGAGETQYF. Written as DNA, the CDR3 is TGTGCCAGCAGTCGAACAGGGGGCGCAGGAGAGACCCAGTACTTC.

This clonotype occurred a few times. The gene calls are TRBV3-1 and TRBJ2-1; D may match TRBD1 or TRBD2 (5 bases each). CDR1 is LGHDT and CDR2 is YNNKEL in the germline V gene (reference sequence). The CDR3 consists of 15 residues. V lost 5 bases to trimming and J lost 3 bases, with 14 bases between them. CDR3 sequence: CASSDLLGVYNEQFF. The CDR3 DNA reads as TGTGCCAGCAGCGACCTACTAGGGGTCTACAATGAGCAGTTCTTC.

The CDR3 sequence: CASSQVYLAGDNEQFF. The DNA for the CDR3 is TGTGCCAGCAGCCAAGTGTACCTAGCGGGAGACAATGAGCAGTTCTTC. This sequence joins TRBV3-1 and TRBJ2-1; 10 bases fit TRBD2. This CDR3 comprises 16 residues. V lost 1 base and J lost 5; bases outside the gene matches: 5. Germline CDR1 LGHDT, CDR2 YNNKEL (reference sequence).

The chain employs TRBV4-2 and TRBJ2-2, with 12 bases identical to TRBD2. The J segment lost 7 bases and the V segment lost 4 bases, leaving 10 bases of the junction unmatched. The germline V gene has CDR1 LGHNA and CDR2 YNFKEQ. This CDR3 has 17 amino acids. CDR3 residues: CASSRDSSGRAGGELFF. CDR3 sequence (DNA): TGTGCCAGCAGCCGCGATTCTAGCGGGAGGGCAGGCGGGGAGCTGTTTTTT.

This clonotype was counted a few times. The chain carries TRBV25-1 and TRBJ2-6, with D possibly matching TRBD2 (5 bases). The CDR3 contains 17 residues. V dropped 4 bases and J dropped 1 base, with 14 bases sitting between them. Germline CDR1 is MGHDK and CDR2 is SYGVNS. The CDR3 region has the DNA TGTGCCAGCAGTGGCGGTCTGGGAGTGTCTGGGGCCAACGTCCTGACTTTC. Encoded protein: CASSGGLGVSGANVLTF.

This clonotype has a count of ten or more. This chain uses TRBV12-3 or TRBV12-4 with TRBJ2-5; possible D gene TRBD2, 6 bases. V dropped 2 bases and J dropped 3 bases, with 7 bases sitting between them. CDR3 size: 13 residues. The CDR3 nucleotides are TGTGCCAGCAGTTTATGGGAGGAAGAGACCCAGTACTTC. Translated: CASSLWEEETQYF.

This clonotype was detected only a few times. Written as DNA, the CDR3 is TGTGCCAGCAGTTACGAAGGCACCGGGACAGGGAAGGAAAAACTGTTTTTT. Its translation: CASSYEGTGTGKEKLFF. The gene calls are TRBV6-2 or TRBV6-3 and TRBJ1-4, with 9 bases identical to TRBD1. V gave up 2 bases and J gave up 8 bases; unmatched junction bases: 12. Looked up from germline, CDR1 is MNHEY and CDR2 is SVGEGT. CDR3 length: 17 amino acids.

This clonotype was seen repeatedly, ten times or more. The gene calls are TRBV5-1 and TRBJ1-4; D gene ambiguous. CDR1 and CDR2 (germline): SGHRS, YFSETQ. CDR3 length: 14 residues. Trimming removed 2 bases from V and 5 bases from J, with 10 bases in between. CDR3 amino acids: CASSFRFANEKLFF. Written as DNA, the CDR3 is TGCGCCAGCAGCTTTCGTTTCGCAAATGAAAAACTGTTTTTT.

Many counts were recorded for this clonotype. The V call is TRBV7-9, the J call TRBJ2-1; TRBD2 matches 10 bases. Per the germline V gene, CDR1 is SEHNR and CDR2 is FQNEAQ (reference sequence). V shed 1 base and J 6 bases; nucleotides not matched to a gene: 9. The CDR3 consists of 17 residues. CDR3 protein: CASSLGLAGPSRNEQFF. CDR3 in DNA: TGTGCCAGCAGCTTAGGACTAGCGGGCCCTTCCCGCAATGAGCAGTTCTTC.

This clonotype was seen a few times. The rearrangement links TRBV25-1 to TRBJ2-1; 7 nucleotides agree with TRBD2. V dropped 9 bases and J dropped 7; count of bases not matched to a gene: 9. Per germline, CDR1 MGHDK and CDR2 SYGVNS. This CDR3 comprises 13 residues. CDR3 region: CASGGEGPNEQFF. CDR3 nucleotide sequence: TGTGCCAGTGGGGGGGAGGGCCCGAATGAGCAGTTCTTC.

In regard to this clonotype: Sequence at one end of the junction differs from germline and may be a read error. The gene calls are TRBV24-1 and TRBJ2-3; no clear D gene. The CDR3 is 11 amino acids. Germline V gene data show CDR1 as KGHDR and CDR2 as SFDVKD. As DNA, the CDR3 is TGTGCCACCAGAGATTTAAATACGCAGTATTTT. It translates to CATRDLNTQYF.

This clonotype was observed many times. V and J are TRBV6-1 and TRBJ1-2; D remains unclear. CDR3 length: 14 residues. V was trimmed by 0 bases and J by 2 bases, leaving 7 bases between them. CDR1 and CDR2 (germline): MNHNS, SASEGT. As DNA, the CDR3 is TGTGCCAGCAGTGAAGCAAGGAGGAACTATGGCTACACCTTC. This encodes CASSEARRNYGYTF.

The table lists this clonotype with many counts. The chain recombines TRBV20-1 with TRBJ2-5, with TRBD2 as a possible D gene (6 bases). There are 14 residues in the CDR3. The germline CDR1 and CDR2 sequences are DFQATT and SNEGSKA (reference sequence). CDR3 in amino acids: CSAPEGNLQETQYF. CDR3 in DNA: TGCAGCGCCCCGGAGGGTAATCTCCAAGAGACCCAGTACTTC.

V and J are TRBV12-3 or TRBV12-4 and TRBJ2-1, with D perhaps TRBD1 (6 bases). The CDR3 totals 15 residues. V lost 4 bases to trimming and J lost 7 bases, with 17 bases between them. CDR3 in amino acids: CASSSFKAGENEQFF. The DNA of the CDR3 is TGTGCCAGCAGTTCTTTTAAGGCAGGGGAGAATGAGCAGTTCTTC.

The chain's CDR3 is CAITTERDTDTQYF. The CDR3 bases are TGTGCCATCACAACGGAGCGGGACACAGATACGCAGTATTTT. The rearrangement uses TRBV10-3 and TRBJ2-3; TRBD2 aligns across 7 bases. Germline CDR1 and CDR2: ENHRY and SYGVKD. The V segment lost 7 bases and the J segment 2 bases; nucleotides outside the gene matches: 6. The length of the CDR3 is 14 residues.

The sample holds many counts of this clonotype. This sequence joins TRBV20-1 and TRBJ2-7, with 7 bases fitting TRBD1. V lost 8 bases and J lost 2; bases outside the gene matches: 9. The CDR3 is 13 residues long. Germline assignment: CDR1 DFQATT and CDR2 SNEGSKA (reference sequence). The CDR3 protein is CSPKQGLPYEQYF. CDR3 DNA sequence: TGCAGTCCAAAACAGGGGCTTCCCTACGAGCAGTACTTC.

In this sample, this clonotype turned up a few times. V gene TRBV5-1 combines with J gene TRBJ1-4, with a weak D call TRBD1 (5 bases). V lost 4 bases to trimming and J lost 4 bases, with 11 bases between them. The CDR3 has 14 residues. Germline loops: CDR1 SGHRS, CDR2 YFSETQ. CDR3 in amino acids: CASSRTRDNEKLFF. The CDR3 DNA is TGCGCCAGCAGCCGGACACGGGATAATGAAAAACTGTTTTTT.

In its sample, this clonotype was seen a few times. The chain has TRBV24-1 and TRBJ2-6; D is possibly TRBD1 (6 bases). CDR3 size: 17 residues. From germline, CDR1 is KGHDR and CDR2 SFDVKD. V was trimmed by 9 bases and J by 0 bases, leaving 17 bases between them. The CDR3 protein is CATGLTGRSSGANVLTF. The DNA of the CDR3 is TGTGCCACCGGGTTGACAGGCCGGAGCTCTGGGGCCAACGTCCTGACTTTC.

Many counts were recorded for this clonotype. This chain uses TRBV29-1 with TRBJ2-1, with 9 bases fitting TRBD2. With V trimmed by 8 bases and J by 5 bases, 10 bases remained unmatched. The germline V gene encodes CDR1 SQVTM and CDR2 ANQGSEA. The CDR3 has 14 amino acids. The CDR3 sequence is CSHDLAGINNEQFF. The CDR3 DNA sequence: TGCAGCCATGACCTAGCGGGAATAAACAATGAGCAGTTCTTC.

The sample holds many counts of this clonotype. DNA for the CDR3: TGCAGTGCTAGAGAGGTACAGGGCCGGCAGTTCTTC. Translation gives CSAREVQGRQFF. The genes are TRBV20-1 and TRBJ2-1, with D perhaps matching TRBD1 (6 bases). The germline V gene encodes CDR1 DFQATT and CDR2 SNEGSKA (reference sequence). The V and J ends lost 0 bases and 12 bases respectively, with 12 bases between them. CDR3 size: 12 residues.

This clonotype occurred many times. This chain links TRBV14 with TRBJ2-1; 8 nucleotides align to TRBD1. Germline V gives CDR1 SGHDN, CDR2 FVKESK. The V segment lost 2 bases and the J segment 3 bases; nucleotides outside the gene matches: 6. This CDR3 spans 16 amino acids. In nucleotides, the CDR3 is TGTGCCAGCAGCCAAACAGGGGGACCTGACTACAATGAGCAGTTCTTC. The encoded protein is CASSQTGGPDYNEQFF.

This clonotype was counted ten times or more. V usage is TRBV10-3 and J usage is TRBJ1-5; perhaps TRBD1 as D (5 bases). CDR1 ENHRY and CDR2 SYGVKD come from the germline V gene. The V gene lost 10 bases and the J gene lost 4 bases, with 17 bases spanning the gap. The CDR3 contains 14 residues. In DNA, the CDR3 is TGTGCCACGGGGGACGGGGGAGGTAATCAGCCCCAGCATTTT. Amino acids: CATGDGGGNQPQHF.

This clonotype was detected ten times or more. J is TRBJ2-7 and V is TRBV27, with D perhaps given as TRBD1 or TRBD2 (6 bases each). V lost 6 bases and J lost 5, with 14 bases in between. CDR1 is MNHEY, CDR2 SMNVEV, per germline (reference sequence). The CDR3 sequence is 13 residues long. The CDR3 DNA reads as TGTGCCAGCAGGTCAGGAGGGGGTAACGAGCAGTACGTC. It encodes CASRSGGGNEQYV.

This clonotype occurred many times. The rearrangement links TRBV20-1 to TRBJ2-1; D possibly corresponds to TRBD2 (6 bases). CDR3 size: 14 residues. V lost 7 bases and J 5 bases, leaving 18 bases between the germline ends. CDR1 DFQATT and CDR2 SNEGSKA come from the germline V gene (reference sequence). Written as DNA, the CDR3 is TGCAGTGGGGCGAGGAGGGACCTGAACAATGAGCAGTTCTTC. Protein sequence: CSGARRDLNNEQFF.

This clonotype turned up a few times. V usage is TRBV3-1 and J usage is TRBJ2-3; the D gene is possibly TRBD2 (5 bases). Trimming took 1 base from V and 5 from J, leaving 7 bases between them. From germline, CDR1 is LGHDT and CDR2 YNNKEL (reference sequence). CDR3 length equals 13 residues. CDR3 DNA: TGTGCCAGCAGCCAAGGAGGGAAAGATACGCAGTATTTT. Residues: CASSQGGKDTQYF.

The chain uses TRBV30 and TRBJ2-3; 11 bases map to TRBD2. Trimming took 3 bases from V and 2 from J; bases not matched to a gene: 7. This CDR3 has 16 amino acids. Germline CDR1 reads GTSNPN; CDR2 reads SVGIG (reference sequence). CDR3 in DNA: TGTGCCTGGAGCAGTGCACTAGCGGGAGTCACAGATACGCAGTATTTT. Protein sequence: CAWSSALAGVTDTQYF.

This clonotype appeared many times. J is TRBJ1-1 and V is TRBV12-3 or TRBV12-4, with a possible D match to TRBD1 (6 bases). CDR3 length: 14 amino acids. Trimming took off 5 bases at V and 1 base at J, with 11 bases between the two ends. The CDR3 sequence: CASSPGHSNTEAFF. CDR3 coding DNA: TGTGCCAGCAGTCCGGGACATTCGAACACTGAAGCTTTCTTT.